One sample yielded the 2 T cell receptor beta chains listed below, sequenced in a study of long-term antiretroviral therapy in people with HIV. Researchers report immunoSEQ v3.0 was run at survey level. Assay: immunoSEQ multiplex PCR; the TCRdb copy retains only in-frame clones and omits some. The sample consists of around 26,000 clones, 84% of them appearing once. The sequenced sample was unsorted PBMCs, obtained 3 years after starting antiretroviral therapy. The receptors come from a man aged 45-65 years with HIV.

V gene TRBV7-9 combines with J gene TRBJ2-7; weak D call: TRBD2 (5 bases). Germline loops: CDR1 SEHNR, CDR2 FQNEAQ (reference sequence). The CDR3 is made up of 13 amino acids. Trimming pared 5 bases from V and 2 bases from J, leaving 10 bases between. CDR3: CASSPTGTYEQYF. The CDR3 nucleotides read TGTGCCAGCAGCCCGACCGGGACCTACGAGCAGTACTTC. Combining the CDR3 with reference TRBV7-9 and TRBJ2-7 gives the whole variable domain DTGVSQNPRHKITKRGQNVTFRCDPISEHNRLYWYRQTLGQGPEFLTYFQNEAQLEKSRLLSDRFSAERPKGSFSTLEIQRTEQGDSAMYLCASSPTGTYEQYFGPGTRLTVT.

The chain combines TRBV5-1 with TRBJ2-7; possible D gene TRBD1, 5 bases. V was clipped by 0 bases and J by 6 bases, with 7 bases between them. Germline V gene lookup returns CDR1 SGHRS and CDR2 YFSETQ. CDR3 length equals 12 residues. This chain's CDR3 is CASSLGQGEQYF. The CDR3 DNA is TGCGCCAGCAGCTTGGGGCAGGGCGAGCAGTACTTC. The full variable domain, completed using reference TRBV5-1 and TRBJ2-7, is KAGVTQTPRYLIKTRGQQVTLSCSPISGHRSVSWYQQTPGQGLQFLFEYFSETQRNKGNFPGRFSGRQFSNSRSEMNVSTLELGDSALYLCASSLGQGEQYFGPGTRLTVT.